This T cell receptor (beta chain) was profiled in a study of CD8 T cells in ankylosing spondylitis. This clonotype was observed a few times. What it binds is unknown. Mismatch with germline at one junction end may stem from a read error. Germline assignment: CDR1 DFQATT and CDR2 SNEGSKA (reference sequence). The CDR3 runs 14 residues. Libraries of TCR beta came from quantitative 5'-RACE with molecular barcodes. TCRdb ran MiXCR on the 5' RACE reads and lists one entry per CDR3 protein. The sample has 200,000 to 300,000 distinct CDR3 sequences, over 30% seen once. Study conclusions and caveats: CD8+ cells made up the disease-linked clones, which were relatively rare in peripheral blood. Some of these motif variants have turned up before, in reports on reactive arthritis synovial fluid and blood.

The chain recombines TRBV20-1 with TRBJ2-5; 10 bases align to TRBD2. The sequence was obtained from a male donor with ankylosing spondylitis or in good health (not recorded which). Sequencing used blood, either unsorted or a sorted T cell fraction (not recorded which). The CDR3 protein is CSARAGGSRETQYF. CDR3 in DNA: TGCAGTGCAAGAGCGGGGGGGTCTCGAGAGACCCAGTACTTC.